This entry lists 9 T cell receptor beta chains sequenced from one sample in a study of blood T cell repertoires in COVID-19. Libraries were prepared by immunoSEQ multiplex PCR; TCRdb keeps only in-frame clonotypes and omits some of them. The sample consists of fewer than 250,000 clones, 65% to 90% of them appearing once. What was sequenced was peripheral blood. These receptors originate from a woman aged 65 to 85 with acute or convalescent COVID-19.

This chain links TRBV2 with TRBJ2-3; TRBD1 matches 9 bases. With V trimmed by 9 bases and J by 3 bases, 4 bases remained unmatched. This CDR3 has 13 amino acids. Germline CDR1 SNHLY, CDR2 FYNNEI. The CDR3 sequence is CARGQGLTDTQYF. CDR3 nucleotides: TGTGCCAGAGGACAGGGGTTGACAGATACGCAGTATTTT. The full variable domain, completed using reference TRBV2 and TRBJ2-3, is EPEVTQTPSHQVTQMGQEVILRCVPISNHLYFYWYRQILGQKVEFLVSFYNNEISEKSEIFDDQFSVERPDGSNFTLKIRSTKLEDSAMYFCARGQGLTDTQYFGPGTRLTVL.

The gene calls are TRBV9 and TRBJ2-3, with 10 bases that match TRBD2. Germline V gene lookup returns CDR1 SGDLS and CDR2 YYNGEE. This CDR3 has 16 residues. Losses at the gene ends were 4 bases for V and 0 bases for J; bases not matched to a gene: 5. Written as DNA, the CDR3 is TGTGCCAGCAGCCTATTACTAGCGGGGAGCACAGATACGCAGTATTTT. The encoded protein is CASSLLLAGSTDTQYF.

The chain has TRBV6-1 and TRBJ2-7; D is ambiguous. The CDR3 is made up of 14 amino acids. Germline V gene data show CDR1 as MNHNS and CDR2 as SASEGT. V gave up 2 bases and J gave up 7 bases, with 15 bases separating them. CDR3 region: CASSEYFDAWEQYF. The CDR3 DNA follows: TGTGCCAGCAGTGAATATTTTGATGCGTGGGAGCAGTACTTC.

The chain recombines TRBV28 with TRBJ2-2, with D perhaps TRBD2 (7 bases). In germline, CDR1 is MDHEN, CDR2 SYDVKM. Trimming removed 7 bases at V and 6 bases at J, with 12 bases between. CDR3 size: 13 residues. DNA of the CDR3: TGTGCCAGCAACCTGGGGGGGCCCGGGGAGCTGTTTTTT. Its protein is CASNLGGPGELFF.

The chain recombines TRBV3-1 (or the pseudogene TRBV3-2) with TRBJ1-3; D not certain. Germline CDR1 reads LGHDT; CDR2 reads YNNKEL (reference sequence). This CDR3 spans 15 amino acids. Deletions cut 7 bases from V and 0 bases from J, with 13 bases between. CDR3 in amino acids: CASTNGGNSGNTIYF. The CDR3 coding sequence is TGTGCCAGCACCAACGGAGGGAACTCTGGAAACACCATATATTTT.

The chain couples TRBV5-1 to TRBJ2-3, with a possible D match to TRBD2 (7 bases). The CDR3 spans 16 residues. Trimming took off 4 bases at V and 2 bases at J, with 17 bases between the two ends. Germline CDR1 and CDR2: SGHRS and YFSETQ. CDR3: CASSLGGTHNTDTQYF. CDR3 sequence (DNA): TGCGCCAGCAGCCTGGGAGGGACACACAACACAGATACGCAGTATTTT.

This sequence joins TRBV2 and TRBJ1-5; tentative D call: TRBD1 (5 bases). This CDR3 has 16 amino acids. Trimming shortened V by 8 bases and J by 0 bases, and 17 bases separated the two germline ends. Per germline, CDR1 SNHLY and CDR2 FYNNEI. The DNA for the CDR3 is TGTGCCAGCCTCCGAGGGGAGGCAGATAGCAATCAGCCCCAGCATTTT. Residues: CASLRGEADSNQPQHF. Complete variable domain (other parts from reference TRBV2 and TRBJ1-5): EPEVTQTPSHQVTQMGQEVILRCVPISNHLYFYWYRQILGQKVEFLVSFYNNEISEKSEIFDDQFSVERPDGSNFTLKIRSTKLEDSAMYFCASLRGEADSNQPQHFGDGTRLSIL.

The V and J genes are TRBV6-2 or TRBV6-3 and TRBJ1-1; possibly TRBD1 for D (6 bases). Deletions cut 2 bases from V and 5 bases from J, with 15 bases between. The CDR3 covers 15 residues. Germline assignment: CDR1 MNHEY and CDR2 SVGEGT. The CDR3 loop is CASSYGGSPKTEAFF. In nucleotides, the CDR3 is TGTGCCAGCAGTTACGGGGGCTCACCGAAGACTGAAGCTTTCTTT.

The chain recombines TRBV7-2 with TRBJ1-4, with D perhaps TRBD1 (6 bases). The CDR3 contains 14 residues. Trimming shortened V by 5 bases and J by 7 bases, and 14 bases separated the two germline ends. CDR1 is SGHTA, CDR2 FQGNSA, per germline. Here the CDR3 DNA reads TGTGCCAGCAGCCCCGGGGGGCTCAGTGAAAAACTGTTTTTT. This encodes CASSPGGLSEKLFF.